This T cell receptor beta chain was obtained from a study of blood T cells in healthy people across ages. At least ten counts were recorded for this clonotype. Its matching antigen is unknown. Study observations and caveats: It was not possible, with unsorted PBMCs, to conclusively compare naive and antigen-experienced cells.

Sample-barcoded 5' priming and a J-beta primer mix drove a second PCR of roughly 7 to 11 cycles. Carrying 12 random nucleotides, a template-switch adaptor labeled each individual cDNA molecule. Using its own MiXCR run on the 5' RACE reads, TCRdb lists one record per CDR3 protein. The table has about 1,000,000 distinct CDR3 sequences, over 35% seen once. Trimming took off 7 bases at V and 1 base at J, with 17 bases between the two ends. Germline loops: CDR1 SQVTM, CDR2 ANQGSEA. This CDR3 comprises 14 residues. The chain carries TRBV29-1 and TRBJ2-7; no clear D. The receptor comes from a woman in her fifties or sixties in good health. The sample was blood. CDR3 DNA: TGCAGCGCCGTCGGCCTAGAGCCTTCCTACGAGCAGTACTTC. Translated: CSAVGLEPSYEQYF.